This T cell receptor (beta chain) was documented in a study of T cell repertoires in cytomegalovirus infection. Study context: Both a matching HLA type and CMV infection were indicated by public TCR beta signatures. General study findings and limits: HLA-C-restricted CMV clonotypes gave the most frequent clonotype in two of eight donors.

TCRdb itself ran the reads through MiXCR, one entry per CDR3 protein. The table shows about 46,000 distinct CDR3 sequences, with more than 20% occurring only once. The length of the CDR3 is 12 residues. Germline CDR1 and CDR2: DFQATT and SNEGSKA (reference sequence). On this clonotype itself: Its antigen is currently unknown.

The receptor's source is a human donor in good health (CMV status not recorded). Some clones in this sample may be carry-over from other donors' samples. The chain employs TRBV20-1 and TRBJ2-5; 8 bases are shared with TRBD1. The sample taken for sequencing was PBMCs, sequenced either directly or after in vitro stimulation (not recorded which). CDR3 loop: CSADRGRETQYF. Here the CDR3 DNA reads TGCAGCGCCGACAGGGGCCGCGAGACCCAGTACTTC.